The T cell receptor (beta chain) under discussion was sequenced for a study of blood T cell repertoires in COVID-19. Looking at the study overall: Acute-phase and convalescent COVID-19 samples originated in the United States, Italy and Spain. T cells, B-cell-depleted T cells, or PBMCs supplied cDNA or gDNA.

This CDR3 contains 15 residues. Germline CDR1 and CDR2: MNHEY and SMNVEV (reference sequence). V gave up 5 bases and J gave up 7 bases; unmatched junction bases: 5. Original analysis: The authors estimated nucleated cell counts from reference gene primer amplification. Some clones are missing from TCRdb's copy, which holds only in-frame ones; the method was immunoSEQ multiplex PCR. The V and J calls and clone size come from that table; D and trimming were worked out from the DNA. The table records about 44,000 clones, roughly 84% of them present only once. This clonotype was obtained from a woman in her seventies with acute or convalescent COVID-19. The sequenced sample was peripheral blood. The chain uses TRBV27 and TRBJ2-1, with 13 positions matching TRBD2. This CDR3 is CASSTGLAGVNEQFF. The CDR3 DNA reads TGTGCCAGCAGTACCGGACTAGCGGGGGTAAATGAGCAGTTCTTC.